This TCR beta chain was identified during a study of blood T cell repertoires in COVID-19. Turning to the study itself: Acute and convalescent COVID-19 specimens originated in the United States, Italy and Spain.

The authors' processing: From reference gene primer amplification, estimates of nucleated cell counts were derived. Only in-frame clones appear in the TCRdb table, and some are missing; sequencing was by immunoSEQ multiplex PCR. Clone size and V and J calls were adopted from that table, with D and trimming inferred from the DNA. The sample has about 98,000 clones, 82% seen once. This CDR3 has 16 amino acids. Germline loops: CDR1 KGHSH, CDR2 LQKENI. Trimming took off 6 bases at V and 0 bases at J, with 17 bases between the two ends. Only one count was recorded for this clone. This sequence originates from a man in his 70s with active or convalescent COVID-19. Material: peripheral blood. V usage is TRBV18 and J usage is TRBJ2-5, with D tentatively TRBD1 (6 bases). The CDR3 protein is CASSSAGAPYQETQYF. CDR3 sequence (DNA): TGTGCCAGCTCGTCCGCAGGGGCTCCGTACCAAGAGACCCAGTACTTC.